The sequence of this T cell receptor (beta chain) was determined in a study of T cell responses to AZD1222 COVID-19 vaccine. Study in general: Pooling was applied to second doses at about 4 or about 12 weeks.

TCRdb keeps only in-frame clones here, not all; method: immunoSEQ multiplex PCR. The data show some 74,000 clones, 80% seen once. As regards this clone: Its specificity is unknown.

CDR1 and CDR2 (germline): SGHRS, YFSETQ. CDR3 length: 17 amino acids. Trimming cost V 5 bases and J 0 bases, with 15 bases left between them. Overall study findings and caveats: Researchers took repertoire samples only after the peak T cell response had come. The donor group comprised mostly white British people and more females; the analysis possibly underestimated clonal diversity.

The V call is TRBV5-1, the J call TRBJ1-6; D is perhaps TRBD1 (6 bases). The sequence was collected from an adult in good health. The sample in question was peripheral blood, obtained on day 0 of AZD1222 vaccination. The chain's CDR3 is CASREGQPSSYNSPLHF. The CDR3 DNA sequence: TGCGCCAGCAGGGAAGGACAGCCGAGCTCCTATAATTCACCCCTCCACTTT.